This TCR beta chain is drawn from a study of low-dose radiotherapy and immunotherapy resistance in tumors. Stated time point: before trial treatment. Treatment combined nivolumab, ipilimumab, aspirin, low-dose cyclophosphamide and low-dose radiotherapy in a dose-escalation trial. There are many counts of this clonotype. The germline CDR1 and CDR2 sequences are SQVTM and ANQGSEA. V lost 5 bases, J lost 1 base, and 7 bases lay in between. The CDR3 runs 12 residues. First-strand cDNA relied on TRAV- and TRBV-specific primers spanning alpha and beta chains. TCR amplification used roughly 20 PCR cycles, a constant-region primer and a V-primer adapter. By in vitro transcription, the isolated mRNA was amplified. TCRdb reprocessed the reads with MiXCR, giving one entry per CDR3 protein. The sample has some 85,000 distinct CDR3 sequences, 18% seen once.

Sequences were derived from PBMCs, sampled before treatment. This sequence originates from a male donor with prostate cancer. The chain recombines TRBV29-1 with TRBJ2-3; the D is unclear. The CDR3 here is CSVLQGTDTQYF. CDR3 coding DNA: TGCAGCGTTCTTCAGGGCACAGATACGCAGTATTTT.